The next 32 T cell receptor beta chains were all read from a single sample in a study of blood T cell repertoires in COVID-19. Repertoires were generated with immunoSEQ multiplex PCR, while TCRdb's copy carries only in-frame clones and drops some. This table holds fewer than 400,000 clones, 85% found once. Sample: PBMCs or T cells enriched from blood (not recorded which). The receptors here all came from a woman aged 30 to 39 who had been exposed to COVID-19.

The chain is built from TRBV6-2 or TRBV6-3 and TRBJ2-6, with TRBD1 matching 8 bases. The V segment lost 6 bases and the J segment 1 base; nucleotides outside the gene matches: 11. Germline CDR1 and CDR2: MNHEY and SVGEGT. There are 18 residues in the CDR3. The CDR3 bases are TGTGCCAGCAGATACATTCAGGACAGGGCTTCTGGGGCCAACGTCCTGACTTTC. It specifies CASRYIQDRASGANVLTF.

V and J are TRBV6-1 and TRBJ1-3; unclear D gene. Germline V gene data show CDR1 as MNHNS and CDR2 as SASEGT. Trimming took off 2 bases at V and 4 bases at J, with 12 bases between the two ends. The CDR3 has 15 amino acids. The CDR3 here is CASSEMARGGNTIYF. The CDR3 region has the DNA TGTGCCAGCAGTGAAATGGCCCGGGGAGGAAACACCATATATTTT.

The V and J genes are TRBV6-2 or TRBV6-3 and TRBJ1-5; 8 bases fit TRBD1. With V trimmed by 2 bases and J by 7 bases, 4 bases remained unmatched. Germline V gives CDR1 MNHEY, CDR2 SVGEGT. The CDR3 length is 14 residues. The CDR3 sequence is CASSYAGGGQPQHF. CDR3 DNA: TGTGCCAGCAGTTACGCAGGGGGCGGACAGCCCCAGCATTTT.

The rearrangement links TRBV3-1 (or the pseudogene TRBV3-2) to TRBJ2-5; D may be TRBD1 (6 bases). The CDR3 extends over 16 amino acids. The germline V gene encodes CDR1 LGHDT and CDR2 YNNKEL (reference sequence). Trimming left V 4 bases short and J 0 bases short, with 15 bases between. In DNA, the CDR3 is TGTGCCAGCAGCCCCTACAGGGCGGTCGACCAAGAGACCCAGTACTTC. Its translation: CASSPYRAVDQETQYF.

The V call is TRBV4-1, the J call TRBJ2-7; D possibly corresponds to TRBD2 (6 bases). Looked up from germline, CDR1 is MGHRA and CDR2 is YSYEKL. This CDR3 is 14 amino acids long. V shed 9 bases and J shed 3 bases, with 18 bases lying between them. CDR3 in DNA: TGCGCCAGAGGATCGGGACGGAGGGACTACGAGCAGTACTTC. Protein sequence: CARGSGRRDYEQYF.

A single count supports this clone. V gene TRBV7-6 combines with J gene TRBJ1-5; D perhaps matches TRBD1 (6 bases). V lost 5 bases, J lost 7 bases, and 18 bases lay in between. The CDR3 runs to 15 residues. Germline assignment: CDR1 SGHVS and CDR2 FNYEAQ. The CDR3 region is CASSPAAGVSQPQHF. For the CDR3, the DNA is TGTGCCAGCAGCCCAGCGGCAGGGGTGAGCCAGCCCCAGCATTTT.

The genes are TRBV7-3 and TRBJ2-7; the match to TRBD2 covers 10 bases. The CDR3 is 15 amino acids. Per germline, CDR1 SGHTA and CDR2 FQGTGA. V lost 1 base and J lost 5; bases outside the gene matches: 5. The CDR3 loop reads CASSLKAGGRDEQYF. The CDR3 nucleotides read TGTGCCAGCAGCTTAAAAGCGGGGGGGCGCGACGAGCAGTACTTC.

This clone was detected a few times. The rearrangement uses TRBV4-3 and TRBJ1-2; 8 bases are shared with TRBD1. The CDR3 has 14 residues. CDR1 and CDR2 (germline): LGHNA, YSLEER. The V segment lost 6 bases and the J segment 4 bases; nucleotides outside the gene matches: 7. The CDR3 DNA follows: TGCGCCAGCAGTCCCGGGACAGGCGTCTATGGCTACACCTTC. It translates to CASSPGTGVYGYTF.

V is TRBV28 and J is TRBJ1-1; 7 positions agree with TRBD1. The V gene end was trimmed by 2 bases and the J gene end by 4 bases; junction bases not matched to a gene: 4. The CDR3 spans 14 residues. Germline CDR1 reads MDHEN; CDR2 reads SYDVKM. CDR3 amino acids: CASSLPTGSTEAFF. In DNA, the CDR3 is TGTGCCAGCAGTTTACCGACAGGGTCCACTGAAGCTTTCTTT.

V gene TRBV4-1 combines with J gene TRBJ2-5; D call uncertain. The germline V gene has CDR1 MGHRA and CDR2 YSYEKL. V lost 1 base and J lost 2, with 14 bases in between. The CDR3 has 16 amino acids. The CDR3 sequence: CASSQGATLGQETQYF. In nucleotides, the CDR3 is TGCGCCAGCAGCCAAGGTGCGACATTAGGACAAGAGACCCAGTACTTC.

The chain links TRBV7-8 to TRBJ1-2, with D tentatively TRBD1 (6 bases). With 5 bases removed from V and 8 bases from J, the gap between germline ends came to 15 bases. Germline V gene sequence: CDR1 SGHVS, CDR2 FQNEAQ. The CDR3 is 13 residues long. CDR3: CASSPSAGGGYTF. CDR3 in DNA: TGTGCCAGCAGCCCCTCAGCGGGGGGCGGCTACACCTTC.

There are a few counts of this clone. The chain uses TRBV5-1 and TRBJ2-3; TRBD2 matches 14 bases. The ends lost 3 bases at V and 5 bases at J; junction bases unmatched: 8. The CDR3 extends over 17 amino acids. Per the germline V gene, CDR1 is SGHRS and CDR2 is YFSETQ. CDR3 DNA sequence: TGCGCCAGCAGCTCACCGGGACTAGCGGGGGAGGGAGATACGCAGTATTTT. Translation: CASSSPGLAGEGDTQYF.

This clone was seen a single time. The rearrangement uses TRBV6-2 or TRBV6-3 and TRBJ2-3, with TRBD2 matching over 10 bases. The CDR3 covers 17 residues. With 2 bases clipped from V and 0 bases from J, the junction kept 5 bases outside the gene matches. CDR1 and CDR2 from the germline V gene are MNHEY and SVGEGT. CDR3 protein: CASSYPPSGRSTDTQYF. The CDR3 nucleotides are TGTGCCAGCAGTTACCCCCCTAGCGGGAGAAGCACAGATACGCAGTATTTT.

This clone was observed a few times. The rearrangement joins TRBV4-3 to TRBJ1-2; 8 nucleotides match TRBD1. J was trimmed by 4 bases and V by 0 bases; bases with no gene match: 10. Per the germline V gene, CDR1 is LGHNA and CDR2 is YSLEER. CDR3 length: 17 amino acids. CDR3 nucleotide sequence: TGCGCCAGCAGCCAAGATTCCCGGACAGGGATTACCTATGGCTACACCTTC. It specifies CASSQDSRTGITYGYTF.

The CDR3 protein is CASSDWGTGGHNEQFF. CDR3 nucleotides: TGTGCCAGCAGTGACTGGGGGACAGGGGGCCACAATGAGCAGTTCTTC. This chain joins TRBV6-4 and TRBJ2-1; 12 bases line up with TRBD1. Germline assignment: CDR1 MRHNA and CDR2 SNTAGT. The CDR3 is 16 amino acids. V shed 1 base, J shed 5 bases, and the junction held 3 bases outside the gene matches.

The V gene is TRBV28, the J gene TRBJ1-2, with 10 nucleotides matching TRBD1. CDR3 length: 14 amino acids. Germline V CDR1 and CDR2: MDHEN, SYDVKM. The junction had 5 bases not matched to a gene; V was cut back by 6 bases and J by 4 bases. Written as DNA, the CDR3 is TGTGCCAGCAGGGCGGGACAGGGGATCTATGGCTACACCTTC. This sequence encodes CASRAGQGIYGYTF.

CDR3 region: CASSLVGGPNNEQFF. The CDR3 DNA follows: TGCGCCAGCAGCTTGGTTGGGGGCCCGAACAATGAGCAGTTCTTC. The chain is built from TRBV5-1 and TRBJ2-1, with a possible D match to TRBD1 (6 bases). Germline V gene sequence: CDR1 SGHRS, CDR2 YFSETQ. CDR3 size: 15 residues. The V end lost 0 bases, the J end lost 5 bases, and 12 bases lay between the germline ends.

J is TRBJ2-1 and V is TRBV30, with D possibly matching TRBD1 (6 bases). The CDR3 covers 12 residues. Trimming left V 2 bases short and J 7 bases short, with 9 bases between. Germline CDR1 GTSNPN, CDR2 SVGIG (reference sequence). CDR3 DNA: TGTGCCTGGAGTAAACAGGGAAATGAGCAGTTCTTC. It is translated as CAWSKQGNEQFF.

This chain links TRBV19 with TRBJ2-3; D gene uncertain. The CDR3 spans 14 residues. From germline, CDR1 is LNHDA and CDR2 SQIVND (reference sequence). V lost 8 bases, J lost 3 bases, and 15 bases lay in between. As DNA, the CDR3 is TGTGCCAGTCAGGCAGGAATACCTACAGATACGCAGTATTTT. Translated: CASQAGIPTDTQYF.

The V gene is TRBV18, the J gene TRBJ2-1, with 8 bases that match TRBD2. This CDR3 comprises 16 residues. The V gene's germline CDR1 is KGHSH and CDR2 LQKENI. The junction had 8 bases not matched to a gene; V was cut back by 4 bases and J by 3 bases. The chain's CDR3 is CASSRLGSGIYNEQFF. The CDR3 DNA reads TGTGCCAGCTCACGTCTGGGTAGCGGGATCTACAATGAGCAGTTCTTC.

CDR3 DNA: TGTGCCAGCAGCTCGACAGGGAACAATGAGCAGTTCTTC. Amino acid sequence: CASSSTGNNEQFF. This chain connects TRBV7-2 to TRBJ2-1; 7 bases match TRBD1. The CDR3 sequence is 13 residues long. The ends lost 4 bases at V and 5 bases at J; junction bases unmatched: 2. Germline V gene lookup returns CDR1 SGHTA and CDR2 FQGNSA.

The V and J genes are TRBV28 and TRBJ1-3; possible D gene TRBD1, 6 bases. Trimming shortened V by 1 base and J by 0 bases, and 10 bases separated the two germline ends. CDR1 MDHEN and CDR2 SYDVKM come from the germline V gene. There are 16 residues in the CDR3. The CDR3 DNA is TGTGCCAGCAGTTTATTGGGGACATACTCTGGAAACACCATATATTTT. Its protein product is CASSLLGTYSGNTIYF.

V gene TRBV28 combines with J gene TRBJ1-2, with 11 nucleotides matching TRBD1. Per the germline V gene, CDR1 is MDHEN and CDR2 is SYDVKM. The CDR3 is 16 amino acids. The V segment lost 4 bases and the J segment 1 base; nucleotides outside the gene matches: 5. The CDR3 region is CASSSGQGALNYGYTF. For the CDR3, the DNA is TGTGCCAGCAGTTCCGGACAGGGGGCACTTAACTATGGCTACACCTTC.

The chain combines TRBV5-6 with TRBJ2-1; possibly TRBD2 for D (5 bases). V was trimmed by 4 bases and J by 0 bases, leaving 14 bases between them. The CDR3 contains 16 residues. The germline CDR1 and CDR2 sequences are SGHDT and YYEEEE. The CDR3 here is CASSHGLASSYNEQFF. The CDR3 coding sequence is TGTGCCAGCAGCCACGGACTTGCCAGCTCCTACAATGAGCAGTTCTTC.

This sequence joins TRBV7-9 and TRBJ1-3; 8 nucleotides match TRBD1. Trimming cost V 6 bases and J 4 bases; bases outside gene matches: 8. The length of the CDR3 is 15 residues. Looked up from germline, CDR1 is SEHNR and CDR2 is FQNEAQ (reference sequence). CDR3 sequence (DNA): TGTGCCAGCAGTTGGGACAGGTCCTCAGGAAACACCATATATTTT. Translation gives CASSWDRSSGNTIYF.

The chain links TRBV6-5 to TRBJ2-1; D may be TRBD1 (6 bases). V was cut by 0 bases and J by 7 bases, with 10 bases left in between. Germline CDR1 MNHEY, CDR2 SVGAGI. The length of the CDR3 is 14 residues. The CDR3 sequence is CASSYSRGGNEQFF. CDR3 in DNA: TGTGCCAGCAGTTACTCGCGAGGGGGTAATGAGCAGTTCTTC.

The chain joins TRBV3-1 (or the pseudogene TRBV3-2) to TRBJ1-5; D not certain. Looked up from germline, CDR1 is LGHDT and CDR2 is YNNKEL (reference sequence). The CDR3 sequence is 14 residues long. The V and J ends lost 1 base and 2 bases respectively, with 6 bases between them. The CDR3 sequence: CASSQVLGNQPQHF. DNA for the CDR3: TGTGCCAGCAGCCAAGTTCTAGGCAATCAGCCCCAGCATTTT.

V usage is TRBV19 and J usage is TRBJ2-1; no clear D gene. Trimming shortened V by 1 base and J by 9 bases, and 4 bases separated the two germline ends. The CDR3 length is 11 residues. Germline V lookup: CDR1 LNHDA, CDR2 SQIVND (reference sequence). CDR3 sequence (DNA): TGTGCCAGTAGTATAGCGGTTGAGCAGTTCTTC. It encodes CASSIAVEQFF.

The rearrangement links TRBV12-3 or TRBV12-4 to TRBJ1-1, with D tentatively TRBD1 (5 bases). Deletions cut 4 bases from V and 5 bases from J, with 11 bases between. The CDR3 has 13 amino acids. CDR3 sequence: CASSSVGGTEAFF. The DNA for the CDR3 is TGTGCCAGCAGTTCCGTCGGGGGTACTGAAGCTTTCTTT.

Points on this clone: Within the sample, other DNA sequences also encode this same CDR3. The rearrangement joins TRBV3-1 (or the pseudogene TRBV3-2) to TRBJ1-5, with D possibly matching TRBD1 (6 bases). CDR3 length: 15 residues. Germline V CDR1 and CDR2: LGHDT, YNNKEL (reference sequence). The ends were cut back, 0 bases at V and 4 bases at J, with 10 bases in the middle. For the CDR3, the DNA is TGTGCCAGCAGCCAAGAGGGACAAGGGAATCAGCCCCAGCATTTT. It codes for CASSQEGQGNQPQHF.

This chain uses TRBV7-8 with TRBJ1-3; 8 bases align to TRBD1. The germline V gene encodes CDR1 SGHVS and CDR2 FQNEAQ. The CDR3 length is 16 residues. V shed 2 bases, J shed 4 bases, and the junction held 7 bases outside the gene matches. The CDR3 DNA reads as TGTGCCAGCAGCTTAAAAGCGACAGGGGCCGGAAACACCATATATTTT. Amino acids: CASSLKATGAGNTIYF. The whole variable domain, remainder taken from reference TRBV7-8 and TRBJ1-3, is GAGVSQSPRYKVAKRGQDVALRCDPISGHVSLFWYQQALGQGPEFLTYFQNEAQLDKSGLPSDRFFAERPEGSVSTLKIQRTQQEDSAVYLCASSLKATGAGNTIYFGEGSWLTVV.

V usage is TRBV19 and J usage is TRBJ1-5; 8 nucleotides agree with TRBD1. Trimming took 4 bases from V and 4 from J; bases not matched to a gene: 12. CDR1 and CDR2 (germline): LNHDA, SQIVND (reference sequence). This CDR3 spans 17 amino acids. In nucleotides, the CDR3 is TGTGCCAGTAGTACCCGCGTCGGACAGGGAAGTAATCAGCCCCAGCATTTT. Residues: CASSTRVGQGSNQPQHF.